This TCR beta chain was documented in a study of radiotherapy plus CTLA-4 blockade in lung cancer. On the study more broadly: Across the patients, objective responses occurred in approximately 17%, and disease control in about 29%.

Study-wide results and caveats: Increased serum interferon-beta after radiation also reportedly predicted response strongly. There was expansion of tumor-derived TCR clones in blood after radiotherapy plus ipilimumab.

Data came from immunoSEQ multiplex PCR; TCRdb stores just in-frame clones and leaves some out. Of 80,000 or so clones listed, 78% are singletons. V shed 5 bases and J shed 1 base, with 15 bases lying between them. The CDR3 runs to 15 residues. The germline CDR1 and CDR2 sequences are SGHVS and FQNEAQ. A word on this clone: Its antigen is undetermined.

The rearrangement links TRBV7-8 to TRBJ2-7, with D possibly being TRBD2 (5 bases). The TCR originated in a human donor with non-small cell lung cancer who had a partial response to radiotherapy plus ipilimumab. Some clones in this sample may be carry-over from other donors' samples. The sample consisted of peripheral blood, taken from a patient treated with radiotherapy plus ipilimumab. In DNA form, the CDR3 reads TGTGCCAGCAGCGACTCGGGGTGGTTTTCCTACGAGCAGTACTTC. As protein: CASSDSGWFSYEQYF.